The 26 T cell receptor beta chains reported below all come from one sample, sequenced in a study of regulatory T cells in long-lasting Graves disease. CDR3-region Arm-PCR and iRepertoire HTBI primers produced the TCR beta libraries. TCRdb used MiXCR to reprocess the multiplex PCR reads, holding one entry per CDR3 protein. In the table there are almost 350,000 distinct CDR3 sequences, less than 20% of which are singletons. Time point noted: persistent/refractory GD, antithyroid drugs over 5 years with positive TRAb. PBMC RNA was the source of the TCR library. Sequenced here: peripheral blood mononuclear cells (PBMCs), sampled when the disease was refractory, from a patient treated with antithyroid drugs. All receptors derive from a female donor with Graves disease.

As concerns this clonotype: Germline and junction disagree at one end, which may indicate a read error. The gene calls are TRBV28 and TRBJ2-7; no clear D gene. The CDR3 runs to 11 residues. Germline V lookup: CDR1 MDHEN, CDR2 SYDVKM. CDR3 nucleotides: TGTGCCTGCAGTACCGCTTTCGAGCAGTACTTC. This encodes CACSTAFEQYF.

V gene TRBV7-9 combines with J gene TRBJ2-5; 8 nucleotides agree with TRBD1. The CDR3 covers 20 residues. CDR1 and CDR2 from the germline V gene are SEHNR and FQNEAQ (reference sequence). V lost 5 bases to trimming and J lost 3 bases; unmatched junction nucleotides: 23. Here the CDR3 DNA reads TGTGCCAGCAGCCCAGGGGGCGCTGAAGCTTTCGGACCGGGGAAAGAGACCCAGTACTTC. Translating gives CASSPGGAEAFGPGKETQYF.

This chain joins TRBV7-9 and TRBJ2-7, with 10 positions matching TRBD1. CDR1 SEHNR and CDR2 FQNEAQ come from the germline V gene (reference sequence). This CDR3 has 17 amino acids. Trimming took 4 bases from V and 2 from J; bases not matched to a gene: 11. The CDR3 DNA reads TGTGCCAGCAGCTCCGGGACAGGGGTCCTACCAACCTACGAGCAGTACTTC. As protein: CASSSGTGVLPTYEQYF.

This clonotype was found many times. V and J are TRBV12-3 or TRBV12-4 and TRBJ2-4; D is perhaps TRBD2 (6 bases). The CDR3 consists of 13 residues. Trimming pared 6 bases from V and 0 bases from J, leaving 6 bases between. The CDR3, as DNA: TGTGCCAGCAGCGGGGGAGCCAAAAACATTCAGTACTTC. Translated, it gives CASSGGAKNIQYF.

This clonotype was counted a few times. This chain's CDR3 is CASSFAGGADYGYTF. In DNA, the CDR3 is TGCGCCAGCAGCTTCGCAGGGGGCGCGGACTATGGCTACACCTTC. This rearrangement joins TRBV5-1 to TRBJ1-2; 8 bases are a match to TRBD1. The ends lost 2 bases at V and 3 bases at J; junction bases unmatched: 6. Per germline, CDR1 SGHRS and CDR2 YFSETQ. CDR3 size: 15 residues.

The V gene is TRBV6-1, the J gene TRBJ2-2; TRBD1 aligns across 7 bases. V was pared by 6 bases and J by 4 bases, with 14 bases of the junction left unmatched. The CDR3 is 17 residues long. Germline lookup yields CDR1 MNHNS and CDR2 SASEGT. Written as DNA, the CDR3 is TGTGCCAGCAGGCGAACCTGGGACAGTCTTTTCACCGGGGAGCTGTTTTTT. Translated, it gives CASRRTWDSLFTGELFF.

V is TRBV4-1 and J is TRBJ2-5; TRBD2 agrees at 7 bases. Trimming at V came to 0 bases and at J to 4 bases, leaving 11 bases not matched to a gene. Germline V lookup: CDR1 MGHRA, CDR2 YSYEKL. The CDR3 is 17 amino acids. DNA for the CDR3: TGCGCCAGCAGCCAAGAGGCTAGCGGAGGGTCCCGAGAGACCCAGTACTTC. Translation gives CASSQEASGGSRETQYF.

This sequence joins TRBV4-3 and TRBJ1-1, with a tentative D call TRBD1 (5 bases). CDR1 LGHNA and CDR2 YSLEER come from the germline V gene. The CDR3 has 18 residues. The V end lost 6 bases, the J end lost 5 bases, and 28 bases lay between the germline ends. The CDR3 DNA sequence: TGCGCCAGCAGGTCCTTACCGGGACTGACATCGCTTCGGACTGAAGCTTTCTTT. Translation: CASRSLPGLTSLRTEAFF.

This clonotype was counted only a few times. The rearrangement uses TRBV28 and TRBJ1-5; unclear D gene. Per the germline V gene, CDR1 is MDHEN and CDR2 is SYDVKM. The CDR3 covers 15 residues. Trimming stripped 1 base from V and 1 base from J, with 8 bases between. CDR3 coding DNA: TGTGCCAGCAGTTTATCGGCAGGAAGCAATCAGCCCCAGCATTTT. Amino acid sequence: CASSLSAGSNQPQHF.

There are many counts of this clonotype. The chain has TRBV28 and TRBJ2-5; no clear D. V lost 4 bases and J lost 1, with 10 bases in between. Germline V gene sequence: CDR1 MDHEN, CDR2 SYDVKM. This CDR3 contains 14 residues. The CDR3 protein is CASSSPARQETQYF. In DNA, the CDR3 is TGTGCCAGCAGTTCACCAGCGCGCCAAGAGACCCAGTACTTC.

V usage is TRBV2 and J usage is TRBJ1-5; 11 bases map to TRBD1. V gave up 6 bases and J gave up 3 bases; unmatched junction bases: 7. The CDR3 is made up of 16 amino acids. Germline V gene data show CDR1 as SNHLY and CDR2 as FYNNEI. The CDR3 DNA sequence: TGTGCCAGCAGCGGACAGGGGGCCCCATTCAATCAGCCCCAGCATTTT. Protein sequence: CASSGQGAPFNQPQHF.

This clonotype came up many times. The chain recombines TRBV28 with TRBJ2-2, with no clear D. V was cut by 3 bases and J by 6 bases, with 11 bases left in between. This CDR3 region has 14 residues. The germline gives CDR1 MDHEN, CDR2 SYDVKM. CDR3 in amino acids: CASSLVVMAGELFF. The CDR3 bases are TGTGCCAGCAGTTTGGTGGTTATGGCCGGGGAGCTGTTTTTT. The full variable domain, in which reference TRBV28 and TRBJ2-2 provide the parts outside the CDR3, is DVKVTQSSRYLVKRTGEKVFLECVQDMDHENMFWYRQDPGLGLRLIYFSYDVKMKEKGDIPEGYSVSREKKERFSLILESASTNQTSMYLCASSLVVMAGELFFGEGSRLTVL.

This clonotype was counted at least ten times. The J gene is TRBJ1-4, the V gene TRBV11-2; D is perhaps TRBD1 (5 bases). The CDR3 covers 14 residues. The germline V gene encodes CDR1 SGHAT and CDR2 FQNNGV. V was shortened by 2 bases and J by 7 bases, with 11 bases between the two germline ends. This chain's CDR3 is CASSLRTTGEKLFF. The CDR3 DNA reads TGTGCCAGCAGCTTAAGGACAACCGGTGAAAAACTGTTTTTT. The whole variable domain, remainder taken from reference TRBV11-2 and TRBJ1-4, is EAGVAQSPRYKIIEKRQSVAFWCNPISGHATLYWYQQILGQGPKLLIQFQNNGVVDDSQLPKDRFSAERLKGVDSTLKIQPAKLEDSAVYLCASSLRTTGEKLFFGSGTQLSVL.

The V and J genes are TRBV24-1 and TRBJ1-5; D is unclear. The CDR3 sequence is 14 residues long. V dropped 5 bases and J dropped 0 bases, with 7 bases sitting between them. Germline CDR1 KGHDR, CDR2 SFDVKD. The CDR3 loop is CATSGILSNQPQHF. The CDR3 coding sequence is TGTGCCACCAGTGGGATTCTTAGCAATCAGCCCCAGCATTTT.

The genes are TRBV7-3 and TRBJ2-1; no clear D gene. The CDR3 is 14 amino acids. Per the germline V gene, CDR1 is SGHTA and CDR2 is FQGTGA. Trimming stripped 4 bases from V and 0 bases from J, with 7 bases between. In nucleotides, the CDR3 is TGTGCCAGCAGCTCATCTAGCTCCTACAATGAGCAGTTCTTC. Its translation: CASSSSSSYNEQFF.

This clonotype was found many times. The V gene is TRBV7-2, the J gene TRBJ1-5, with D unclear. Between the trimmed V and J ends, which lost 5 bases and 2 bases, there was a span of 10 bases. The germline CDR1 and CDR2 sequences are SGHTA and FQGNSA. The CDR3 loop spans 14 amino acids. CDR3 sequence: CASSGRDGNQPQHF. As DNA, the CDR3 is TGTGCCAGCAGCGGGAGGGATGGCAATCAGCCCCAGCATTTT.

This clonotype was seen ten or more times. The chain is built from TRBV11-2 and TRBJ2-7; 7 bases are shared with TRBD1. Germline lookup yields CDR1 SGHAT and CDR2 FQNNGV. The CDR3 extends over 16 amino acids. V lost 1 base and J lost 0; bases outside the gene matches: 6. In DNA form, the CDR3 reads TGTGCCAGCAGCTTAGGGTTCAGGGACAGCTCCTACGAGCAGTACTTC. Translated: CASSLGFRDSSYEQYF.

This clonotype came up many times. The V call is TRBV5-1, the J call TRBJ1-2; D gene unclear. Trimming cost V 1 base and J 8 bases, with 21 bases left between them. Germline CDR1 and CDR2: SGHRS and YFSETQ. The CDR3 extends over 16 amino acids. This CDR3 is CASSLRVVSMGGGYTF. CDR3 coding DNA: TGCGCCAGCAGCTTGAGAGTCGTATCTATGGGAGGGGGCTACACCTTC.

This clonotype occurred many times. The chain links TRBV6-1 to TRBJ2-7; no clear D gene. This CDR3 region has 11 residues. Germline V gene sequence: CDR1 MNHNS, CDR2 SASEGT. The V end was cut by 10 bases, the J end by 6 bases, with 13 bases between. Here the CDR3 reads CATLSAREQYF. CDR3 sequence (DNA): TGTGCCACCCTTAGTGCTCGCGAGCAGTACTTC.

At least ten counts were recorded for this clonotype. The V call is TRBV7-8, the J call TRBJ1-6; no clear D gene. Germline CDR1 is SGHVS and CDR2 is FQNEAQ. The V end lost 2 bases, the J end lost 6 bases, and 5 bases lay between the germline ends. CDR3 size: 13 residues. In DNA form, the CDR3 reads TGTGCCAGCAGCTTATCCCTTAATTCACCCCTCCACTTT. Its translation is CASSLSLNSPLHF.

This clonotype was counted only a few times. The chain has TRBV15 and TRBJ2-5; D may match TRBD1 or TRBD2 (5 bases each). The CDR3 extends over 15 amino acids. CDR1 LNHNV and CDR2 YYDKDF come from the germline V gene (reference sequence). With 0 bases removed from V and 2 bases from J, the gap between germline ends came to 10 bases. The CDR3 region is CATSRDLGVQETQYF. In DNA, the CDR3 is TGTGCCACCAGCAGAGATCTGGGGGTTCAAGAGACCCAGTACTTC.

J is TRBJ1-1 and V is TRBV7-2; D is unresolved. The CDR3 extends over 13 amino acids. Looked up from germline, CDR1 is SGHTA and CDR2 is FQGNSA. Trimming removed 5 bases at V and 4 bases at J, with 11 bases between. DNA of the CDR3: TGTGCCAGCAGCCCCCAGCTAGGCACTGAAGCTTTCTTT. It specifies CASSPQLGTEAFF.

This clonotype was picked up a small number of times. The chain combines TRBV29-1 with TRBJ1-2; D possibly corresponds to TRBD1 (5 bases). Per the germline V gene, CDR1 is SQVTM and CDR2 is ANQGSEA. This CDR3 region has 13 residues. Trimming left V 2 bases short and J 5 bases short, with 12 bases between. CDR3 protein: CSVELREGYGYTF. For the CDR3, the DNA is TGCAGCGTTGAACTCAGGGAGGGGTATGGCTACACCTTC.

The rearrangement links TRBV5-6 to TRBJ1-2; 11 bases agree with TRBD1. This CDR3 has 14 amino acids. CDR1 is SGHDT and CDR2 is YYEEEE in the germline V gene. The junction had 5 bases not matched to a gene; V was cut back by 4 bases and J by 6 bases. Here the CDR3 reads CASSPGQGANGYTF. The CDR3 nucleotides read TGTGCCAGCAGCCCCGGACAGGGGGCAAATGGCTACACCTTC.

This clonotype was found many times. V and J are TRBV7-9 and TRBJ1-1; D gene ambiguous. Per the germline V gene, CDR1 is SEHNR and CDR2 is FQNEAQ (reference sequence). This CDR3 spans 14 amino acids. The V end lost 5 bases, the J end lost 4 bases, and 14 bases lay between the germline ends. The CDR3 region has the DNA TGTGCCAGCAGCCAAAGCAGCCAAGGCACTGAAGCTTTCTTT. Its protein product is CASSQSSQGTEAFF.

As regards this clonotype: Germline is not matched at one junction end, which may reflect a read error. The CDR3 DNA is TGTGCCAGCAGCCAAGCGGGGGGGCCGTACGGGCAGTACTTC. Its translation: CASSQAGGPYGQYF. V gene TRBV3-1 combines with J gene TRBJ2-7; 8 positions match TRBD2. The CDR3 is made up of 14 amino acids. The germline V gene has CDR1 LGHDT and CDR2 YNNKEL (reference sequence).